The T cell receptor beta chain described here comes from a study of CD8+ T cells in alopecia areata (dated by TCRdb to between 2017 and 2018). Context from the whole study: Treated patients were enrolled in an open-label pilot trial of oral tofacitinib at 5 to 10 mg twice daily for moderate-to-severe alopecia areata. TCRbeta CDR3 regions were amplified by immunoSEQ multiplex PCR with 35 Vbeta forward and 13 Jbeta reverse primers. Tofacitinib was administered for 6 to 18 months, and 6 months of follow-up off drug were then conducted to assess delayed response and recurrence. Biopsies were taken from tofacitinib-treated patients at baseline and at 4 and 24 weeks of treatment, and a later scalp biopsy was taken in several of the tofacitinib-treated patients. To study T cell clonal expansion in alopecia areata, the researchers applied high-throughput TCRbeta sequencing to both the C3H/HeJ mouse model and human patients. Scalp clonality was compared across normal scalp (n=4), patchy alopecia areata scalp (n=8), and alopecia totalis/universalis scalp (n=8). The SALT score, which quantifies the percentage of affected scalp surface area, was used to measure disease severity in treated patients. Scalp tissue and sorted CD4+ and CD8+ peripheral blood T cells from patchy and totalis/universalis alopecia areata patients and from healthy controls were covered by human TCRbeta sequencing. RNA was obtained with the PAXgene miRNA kit for fixed scalp, the miRNeasy kit for PBMCs, and the RNeasy kit for mouse skin. The study at large found these results: Resident alphabeta T cells in normal human skin are also sequenced, complicating scalp TCR repertoire analysis, unlike mouse skin dominated by gammadelta T cells. Lesional scalp, especially in alopecia totalis/universalis, showed higher clonality and more expanded CD8+ clones than normal scalp, suggesting antigenic drive. During tofacitinib treatment, many expanded lesional clones remained in scalp and blood, and this persistence may partly explain relapse after treatment is stopped. Because the treated cohort was small and included a single nonresponder, larger studies are needed to assess links between baseline CD8+ expansion and response. Compared with mice, TCR sequences shared between patients were less clear, possibly partly because of HLA diversity across the patient population. Tofacitinib significantly lowered scalp clonality and the number of expanded CD8+ clones among the top 100 scalp clones.

The germline V and J ends show losses of 2 bases and 0 bases respectively, and no gene match explains 2 bases of the junction. For CDR1 and CDR2, the germline V gene lists MNHEY and SVGAGI. Reading from cysteine to phenylalanine, the CDR3 counts 15 amino acids. Kept here is only the CDR3 DNA, which spans 45 bases and is read in frame from base 1. The treatment or condition label, read with the paper, signifies: oral pan-JAK inhibitor, 5-10 mg twice daily. Peripheral blood and lesional scalp punch biopsies were obtained from patients with alopecia areata. PBMCs were isolated by density centrifugation and stained for CD3, CD4 and CD8, and CD4+ and CD8+ T cells were sorted on a FACSAria. This clone was observed a few times. Its recognized antigen is unknown. No base quality information exists; no much larger clone differs at one position. Libraries were built with the immunoSEQ multiplex PCR assay. RNA was extracted from all samples and reverse transcribed into cDNA, which served as template for TCR sequencing. SuperScript III was used to make first-strand cDNA, primed with a 2:1 mix of oligo-dT and random hexamers. A synthetic immune receptor repertoire was used to assess amplification bias, and residual bias was removed computationally. Per the original workflow: Raw reads were preprocessed to remove errors, and CDR3 was defined according to IMGT conventions as the region from the conserved cysteine to phenylalanine. To get clonality, Shannon entropy was normalized by log2 of the number of productive unique TCRs and the result was subtracted from 1. CD4 or CD8 identity of scalp clones was inferred by cross-referencing scalp TCRbeta sequences with sorted blood CD4 and CD8 repertoires. The immuneACCESS repertoire file appears here via TCRdb, limited to in-frame rearrangements. These files lack a portion of the clones; in checked studies, under half of the deficit traces to unresolved V genes, and the cause of the others is not known. D and trimming were read from the DNA, whereas the V and J calls and clone size are those reported in that table. The sample profile shows fewer than 250,000 clones; more than 30% of them were found once. The top ten clonotypes cover about 0.48% of the sample.

The clonotype originates from a human donor with alopecia areata. The sequences come from CD4+ T cells sorted from blood, collected at roughly week 30, from a patient treated with tofacitinib. This sequence uses TRBV6-5 and TRBJ1-1; 8 junctional bases match TRBD1. This receptor carries the CDR3 CASSYDRGVNTEAFF. The sequence in DNA is TGTGCCAGCAGTTACGACAGGGGAGTGAACACTGAAGCTTTCTTT.